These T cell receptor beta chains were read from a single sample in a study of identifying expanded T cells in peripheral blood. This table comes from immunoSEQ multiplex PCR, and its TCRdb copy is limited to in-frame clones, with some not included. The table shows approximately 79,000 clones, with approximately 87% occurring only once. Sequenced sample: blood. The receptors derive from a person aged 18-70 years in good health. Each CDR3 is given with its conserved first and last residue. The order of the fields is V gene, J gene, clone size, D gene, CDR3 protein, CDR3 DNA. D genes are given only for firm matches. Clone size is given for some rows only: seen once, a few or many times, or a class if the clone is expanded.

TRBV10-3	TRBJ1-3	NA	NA	CAIGTVSGNTIYF	TGTGCCATTGGGACGGTCTCTGGAAACACCATATATTTT
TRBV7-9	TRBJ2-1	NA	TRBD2	CASSPTIAGDNEQFF	TGTGCCAGCAGCCCTACTATAGCGGGGGACAATGAGCAGTTCTTC
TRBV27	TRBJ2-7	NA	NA	CASSFINSYYEQYF	TGTGCCAGCAGTTTTATAAACTCATACTACGAGCAGTACTTC
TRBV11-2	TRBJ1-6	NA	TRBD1	CASSLAVDRALHF	TGTGCCAGCAGCTTAGCGGTTGACAGGGCCCTCCACTTT
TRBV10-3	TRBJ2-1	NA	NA	CAISEISGAGGEQFF	TGTGCCATCAGTGAGATAAGCGGGGCAGGGGGTGAGCAGTTCTTC
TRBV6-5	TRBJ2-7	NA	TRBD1	CASSYSGTGGSEQYF	TGTGCCAGCAGTTACTCGGGGACAGGGGGCTCCGAGCAGTACTTC
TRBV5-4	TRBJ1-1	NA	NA	CASSPAGGEAFF	TGTGCCAGCAGCCCGGCCGGAGGTGAAGCTTTCTTT
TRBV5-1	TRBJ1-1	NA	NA	CASSSGLGNTEAFF	TGCGCCAGCAGTTCGGGGTTGGGGAACACTGAAGCTTTCTTT
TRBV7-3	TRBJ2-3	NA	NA	CASSNPRGTDTQYF	TGTGCCAGCAGCAACCCGCGGGGCACAGATACGCAGTATTTT
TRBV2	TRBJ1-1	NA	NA	CASKGRGLNTEAFF	TGTGCCAGCAAGGGTCGAGGTCTTAACACTGAAGCTTTCTTT
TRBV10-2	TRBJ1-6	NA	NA	CASSESRARGRNSPLHF	TGCGCCAGCAGTGAGTCGCGGGCTCGGGGGAGGAATTCACCCCTCCACTTT
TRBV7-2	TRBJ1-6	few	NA	CASSLGRSPLHF	TGTGCCAGCAGCTTAGGCCGTTCACCCCTCCACTTT
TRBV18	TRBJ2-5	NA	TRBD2	CASSALAGRETQYF	TGTGCCAGCTCAGCCTTAGCGGGACGGGAGACCCAGTACTTC
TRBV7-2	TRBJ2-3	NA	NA	CASSLGFADTQYF	TGTGCCAGCAGCTTAGGTTTCGCAGATACGCAGTATTTT
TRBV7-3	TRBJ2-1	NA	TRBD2	CASSSLAGGPEQFF	TGTGCCAGCAGCTCCCTAGCGGGAGGGCCTGAGCAGTTCTTC
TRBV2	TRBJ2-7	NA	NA	CASSYDYYEQYF	TGTGCCAGCAGTTACGACTACTACGAGCAGTACTTC
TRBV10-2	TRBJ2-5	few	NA	CASRERGWETQYF	TGCGCCAGCCGTGAACGGGGGTGGGAGACCCAGTACTTC
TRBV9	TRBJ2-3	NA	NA	CASSVLGGYEDTQYF	TGTGCCAGCAGCGTACTCGGGGGCTACGAAGATACGCAGTATTTT
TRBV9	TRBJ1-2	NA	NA	CASSVGEQVWNGYTF	TGTGCCAGCAGCGTAGGGGAACAGGTGTGGAATGGCTACACCTTC
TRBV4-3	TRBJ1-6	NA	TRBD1	CASSQVTGPDSPLHF	TGCGCCAGCAGCCAAGTGACAGGGCCCGATTCACCCCTCCACTTT
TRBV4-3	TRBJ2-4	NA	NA	CASSQDLGGGGGIQYF	TGCGCCAGCAGCCAAGACCTTGGCGGGGGCGGGGGCATTCAGTACTTC
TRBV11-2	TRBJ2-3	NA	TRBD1	CASRPGQWADTQYF	TGTGCCAGCCGGCCGGGACAGTGGGCAGATACGCAGTATTTT
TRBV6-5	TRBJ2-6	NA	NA	CASGQSSGANVLTF	TGTGCCAGCGGACAGTCCTCTGGGGCCAACGTCCTGACTTTC
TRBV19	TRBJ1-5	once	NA	CASRTVAADSNQPQHF	TGTGCCAGTAGGACCGTCGCGGCGGATAGCAATCAGCCCCAGCATTTT
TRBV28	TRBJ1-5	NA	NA	CASRQQGMGSNQPQHF	TGTGCCAGCAGACAACAGGGCATGGGGAGCAATCAGCCCCAGCATTTT
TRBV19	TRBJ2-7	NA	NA	CASSIFGGGEQYF	TGTGCCAGTAGTATTTTCGGAGGCGGGGAGCAGTACTTC
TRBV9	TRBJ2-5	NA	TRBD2	CASSVGLAGGIQETQYF	TGTGCCAGCAGCGTCGGACTAGCGGGGGGGATACAAGAGACCCAGTACTTC
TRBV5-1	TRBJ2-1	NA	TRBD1	CASSLETGLDEQFF	TGCGCCAGCAGCTTGGAGACAGGGTTGGATGAGCAGTTCTTC
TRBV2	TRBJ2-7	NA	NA	CASSEDRVSYEQYF	TGTGCCAGCAGTGAAGACAGGGTCTCCTACGAGCAGTACTTC
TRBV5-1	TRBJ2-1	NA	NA	CASSLGGTVDNEQFF	TGCGCCAGCAGCTTGGGAGGGACTGTAGACAATGAGCAGTTCTTC
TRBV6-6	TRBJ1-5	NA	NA	CASSPGGNQPQHF	TGTGCCAGCAGCCCCGGGGGGAATCAGCCCCAGCATTTT
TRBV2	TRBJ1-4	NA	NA	CASSGLGQINEKLFF	TGTGCCAGCAGCGGGCTGGGGCAGATCAATGAAAAACTGTTTTTT
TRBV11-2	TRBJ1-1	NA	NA	CASSLGLQEIEAFF	TGTGCCAGCAGCTTAGGACTACAGGAGATTGAAGCTTTCTTT
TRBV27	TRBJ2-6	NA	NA	CASRISGANVLTF	TGTGCCAGCAGGATCTCTGGGGCCAACGTCCTGACTTTC
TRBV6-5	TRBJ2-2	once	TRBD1	CASSYNRGQNTGELFF	TGTGCCAGCAGTTATAACAGGGGACAAAACACCGGGGAGCTGTTTTTT
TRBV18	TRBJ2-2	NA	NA	CASTQQWNTGELFF	TGTGCCAGCACTCAACAGTGGAACACCGGGGAGCTGTTTTTT
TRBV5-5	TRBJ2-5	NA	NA	CASSLDRRETQYF	TGTGCCAGCAGCTTGGATCGGAGGGAGACCCAGTACTTC
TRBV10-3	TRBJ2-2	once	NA	CAISPPRGAGGELFF	TGTGCCATCAGTCCACCCAGGGGTGCAGGCGGGGAGCTGTTTTTT
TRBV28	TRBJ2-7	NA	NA	CASSRDEQYF	TGTGCCAGCAGCCGTGACGAGCAGTACTTC
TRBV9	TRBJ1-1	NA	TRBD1	CASSVADRGPEAFF	TGTGCCAGCAGCGTAGCGGACAGGGGCCCTGAAGCTTTCTTT
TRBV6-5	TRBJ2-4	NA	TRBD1	CASSRTGGDKNIQYF	TGTGCCAGCAGCCGGACAGGGGGAGACAAAAACATTCAGTACTTC
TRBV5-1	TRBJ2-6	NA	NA	CASSLAYGSGANVLTF	TGCGCCAGCAGCTTGGCCTACGGCTCTGGGGCCAACGTCCTGACTTTC
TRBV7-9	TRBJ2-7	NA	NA	CASGPAGLGGQYF	TGTGCCAGCGGCCCAGCGGGCCTGGGGGGGCAGTACTTC
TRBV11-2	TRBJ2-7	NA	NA	CASRDTSYEQYF	TGTGCCAGCAGGGACACATCCTACGAGCAGTACTTC
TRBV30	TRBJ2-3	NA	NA	CAWEQKDTQYF	TGTGCCTGGGAGCAGAAAGATACGCAGTATTTT
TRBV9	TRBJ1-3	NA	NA	CASSEGPMENTIYF	TGTGCCAGCAGCGAGGGCCCCATGGAAAACACCATATATTTT
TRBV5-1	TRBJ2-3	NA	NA	CASSLTTDTQYF	TGCGCCAGCAGCTTGACCACAGATACGCAGTATTTT
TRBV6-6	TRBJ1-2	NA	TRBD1	CASSLRQGNYGYTF	TGTGCCAGCAGTTTACGACAGGGTAACTATGGCTACACCTTC
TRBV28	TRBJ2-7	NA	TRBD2	CASSFQTSGPYEQYF	TGTGCCAGCAGTTTTCAGACTAGCGGGCCCTACGAGCAGTACTTC
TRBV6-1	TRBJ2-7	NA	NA	CASSDRGRIPIEQYF	TGTGCCAGCAGTGATAGGGGACGCATTCCTATCGAGCAGTACTTC
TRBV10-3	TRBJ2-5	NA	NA	CAIRPSDSGETQYF	TGTGCCATCAGGCCCTCGGACAGTGGGGAGACCCAGTACTTC
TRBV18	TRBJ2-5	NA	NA	CASSPRTAQETQYF	TGTGCCAGCTCACCACGGACGGCCCAAGAGACCCAGTACTTC
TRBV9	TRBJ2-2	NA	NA	CASSVANPPNTGELFF	TGTGCCAGCAGCGTAGCTAATCCCCCGAACACCGGGGAGCTGTTTTTT
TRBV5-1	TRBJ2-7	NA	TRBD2	CASSLGGSWTSGNYEQYF	TGCGCCAGCAGCCTCGGGGGTTCGTGGACTAGCGGAAACTACGAGCAGTACTTC